Given below is one TCR beta chain in context. Its antigen remains unidentified. The sample is drawn from a study of chemoradiotherapy in HPV16-positive cancers. Findings and caveats of the study: Functional assays defining HPV-specific T cells used only a couple of HPV16-positive patients. For HPV16-positive patients, expanding HPV-responsive T cells associated with longer recurrence-free survival. During treatment, candidate HPV-specific clones and E7-related motifs expanded in tumor.

TCRdb keeps only in-frame clones here, not all; method: immunoSEQ multiplex PCR. The sample includes around 10,000 clones, roughly 84% of them seen just once. The CDR3 is 12 residues long. CDR1 MNHEY and CDR2 SVGAGI come from the germline V gene. Trimming removed 5 bases from V and 7 bases from J, with 11 bases in between. The TCR sequence derives from a human donor with HPV-associated anogenital cancer. The sequences come from blood, collected from a patient who underwent chemoradiotherapy. V and J are TRBV6-5 and TRBJ1-1, with unresolved D. The CDR3 sequence: CASSKRTGEAFF. The CDR3 DNA is TGTGCCAGCAGTAAGCGGACGGGTGAAGCTTTCTTT.